One sample yielded the 6 T cell receptor beta chains listed below, sequenced in a study of CD8 T cells in Susac syndrome (dated by TCRdb to the late 2010s). Library method: the immunoSEQ multiplex PCR assay. RNA was extracted using the RNeasy kit, and about 0.45 to 1 ug of the RNA was reverse transcribed with random hexamers. The public reads were reanalyzed by TCRdb: fastp trimming at Q25, MiXCR alignment, in-frame beta chains only. CDR3 protein sequences are deduplicated, and each keeps its most common genes and DNA. The sample table lists more than 150,000 distinct CDR3 sequences, around 95% of them with a count of one. Clones ranked in the top ten supply around 0.16% of the sample. Material for sequencing was CD8+ T cells from PBMCs. The receptor source for this set is a human donor with Susac syndrome.

This clonotype was recorded once. The V gene is TRBV30, the J gene TRBJ2-2; maybe TRBD1 (6 bases). The germline gives CDR1 GTSNPN, CDR2 SVGIG (reference sequence). This CDR3 has 14 amino acids. Trimming shortened V by 4 bases and J by 2 bases, and 11 bases separated the two germline ends. The CDR3 DNA reads as TGTGCCTGGACCAGGGGCGAAAACACCGGGGAGCTGTTTTTT. Translating gives CAWTRGENTGELFF.

The chain is built from TRBV20-1 and TRBJ2-7, with D possibly called TRBD1 or TRBD2 (5 bases each). Per germline, CDR1 DFQATT and CDR2 SNEGSKA (reference sequence). V was trimmed by 0 bases and J by 4 bases, leaving 10 bases between them. CDR3 length: 13 residues. CDR3 DNA: TGCAGTGCTAGAGATCGGGACCAATACGAGCAGTACTTC. Translation: CSARDRDQYEQYF.

J is TRBJ1-6 and V is TRBV5-4; a weak D match, TRBD1 (5 bases). The CDR3 runs 13 residues. Germline CDR1 is SGHNT and CDR2 is YYREEE (reference sequence). V was clipped by 0 bases and J by 7 bases, with 5 bases between them. The CDR3 sequence is CASSLGQNSPLHF. As DNA, the CDR3 is TGTGCCAGCAGCTTGGGACAGAATTCACCCCTCCACTTT.

The chain carries TRBV12-3 or TRBV12-4 and TRBJ2-1, with D tentatively TRBD2 (6 bases). Deletions cut 5 bases from V and 7 bases from J, with 12 bases between. The CDR3 is made up of 13 amino acids. The CDR3 DNA is TGTGCCAGCAGTCATCGGGGGTGGAATGAGCAGTTCTTC. This translates into CASSHRGWNEQFF.

This chain joins TRBV6-2 or TRBV6-3 and TRBJ1-1, with TRBD1 matching 7 bases. The CDR3 has 13 amino acids. Trimming at V came to 7 bases and at J to 2 bases, leaving 4 bases not matched to a gene. Germline CDR1 is MNHEY and CDR2 is SVGEGT. DNA of the CDR3: TGTGCCAGCAACGACAGGGATAACACTGAAGCTTTCTTT. Protein sequence: CASNDRDNTEAFF.

The V gene is TRBV9, the J gene TRBJ1-4; D not certain. The CDR3 contains 14 residues. Trimming removed 3 bases at V and 2 bases at J, with 8 bases between. Germline V gene lookup returns CDR1 SGDLS and CDR2 YYNGEE. CDR3 in amino acids: CASSGSGTNEKLFF. In DNA form, the CDR3 reads TGTGCCAGCAGCGGATCGGGCACTAATGAAAAACTGTTTTTT.